This T cell receptor beta chain was obtained from a study of blood T cell repertoires in COVID-19. For the study at large: Sites in the United States, Italy and Spain provided acute and convalescent COVID-19 samples.

Repertoires were generated with immunoSEQ multiplex PCR, while TCRdb's copy carries only in-frame clones and drops some. The sample shows 65,000 to 90,000 clones, approximately 83% of them seen only once. This clone showed up just a few times. The CDR3 is made up of 13 amino acids. J was trimmed by 5 bases and V by 6 bases; bases with no gene match: 4. CDR1 and CDR2 from the germline V gene are ENHRY and SYGVKD. The chain joins TRBV10-3 to TRBJ1-1; TRBD1 agrees at 9 bases. The TCR was taken from a woman aged 55-69 years with acute or convalescent COVID-19. Input material: peripheral blood. As DNA, the CDR3 is TGTGCCATCAGGAACGGACAGGGGACTGAAGCTTTCTTT. It yields the protein CAIRNGQGTEAFF.